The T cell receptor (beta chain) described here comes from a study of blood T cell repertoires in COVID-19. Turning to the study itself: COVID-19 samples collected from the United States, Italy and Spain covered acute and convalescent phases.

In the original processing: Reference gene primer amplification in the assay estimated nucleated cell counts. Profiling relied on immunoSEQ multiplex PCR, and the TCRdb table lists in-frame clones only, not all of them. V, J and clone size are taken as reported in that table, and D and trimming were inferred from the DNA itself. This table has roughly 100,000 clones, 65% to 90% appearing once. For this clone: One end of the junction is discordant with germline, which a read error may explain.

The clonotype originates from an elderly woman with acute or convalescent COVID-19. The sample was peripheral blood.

The CDR3 reads CASSLEISPNIQYF. The CDR3, as DNA: TGTGCCAGCAGCTTAGAGATTAGCCCAAACATTCAGTACTTT. The V gene is TRBV7-8, the J gene TRBJ2-4; D unresolved. CDR3 length: 14 amino acids. Germline V gene data show CDR1 as SGHVS and CDR2 as FQNEAQ.